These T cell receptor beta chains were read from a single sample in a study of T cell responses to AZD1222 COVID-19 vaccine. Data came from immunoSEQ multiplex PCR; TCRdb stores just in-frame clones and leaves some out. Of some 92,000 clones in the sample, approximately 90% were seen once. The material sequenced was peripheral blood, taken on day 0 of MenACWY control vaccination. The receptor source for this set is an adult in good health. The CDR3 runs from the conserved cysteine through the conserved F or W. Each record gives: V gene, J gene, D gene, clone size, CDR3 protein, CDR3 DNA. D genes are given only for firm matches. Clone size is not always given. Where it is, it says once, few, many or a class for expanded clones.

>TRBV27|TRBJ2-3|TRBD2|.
CASYRLADTDTQYF
TGTGCCAGTTACAGACTAGCGGACACAGATACGCAGTATTTT
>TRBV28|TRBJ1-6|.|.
CATLGGGEGSPLHF
TGTGCCACCCTTGGGGGGGGAGAAGGATCACCCCTCCACTTT
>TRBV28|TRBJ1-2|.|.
CASSFVNYGYTF
TGTGCCAGCAGTTTTGTAAACTATGGCTACACCTTC
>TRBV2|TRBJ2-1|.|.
CASSQIRGNEQFF
TGTGCCAGCAGCCAGATCAGGGGTAATGAGCAGTTCTTC
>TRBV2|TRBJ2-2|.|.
CASSEDAGANTGELFF
TGTGCCAGCAGTGAAGATGCAGGGGCGAACACCGGGGAGCTGTTTTTT
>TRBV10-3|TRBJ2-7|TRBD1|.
CATLPGQGADEQYF
TGTGCCACCCTCCCTGGGCAGGGGGCTGACGAGCAGTACTTC
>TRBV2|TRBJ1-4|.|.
CASSLQGTNEKLFF
TGTGCCAGCAGTCTACAGGGAACTAATGAAAAACTGTTTTTT
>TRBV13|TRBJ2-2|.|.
CASSLGPAGGELFF
TGTGCCAGCAGCTTAGGGCCCGCCGGCGGGGAGCTGTTTTTT
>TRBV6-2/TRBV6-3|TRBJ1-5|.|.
CASSKGAAISNQPQHF
TGTGCCAGCAGTAAAGGGGCCGCCATTAGCAATCAGCCCCAGCATTTT
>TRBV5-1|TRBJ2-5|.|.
CASSSSGGRETQYF
TGCGCCAGCAGCTCTTCCGGGGGTCGAGAGACCCAGTACTTC
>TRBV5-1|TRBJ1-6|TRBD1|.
CASSWGQSSYNSPLHF
TGCGCCAGCAGCTGGGGACAGAGCTCCTATAATTCACCCCTCCACTTT
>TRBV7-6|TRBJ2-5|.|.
CASSSRQGGETQYF
TGTGCCAGCAGCTCGCGACAGGGAGGAGAGACCCAGTACTTC
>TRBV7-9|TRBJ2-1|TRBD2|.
CASSSGTSAVRGEQFF
TGTGCCAGCAGCTCCGGGACTAGCGCGGTTAGGGGTGAGCAGTTCTTC
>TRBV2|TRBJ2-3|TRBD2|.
CASSWRERADTQYF
TGTGCCAGCAGTTGGCGGGAGAGGGCAGATACGCAGTATTTT
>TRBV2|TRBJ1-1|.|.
CASSDVTPVAFF
TGTGCCAGCAGTGACGTGACACCAGTAGCTTTCTTT
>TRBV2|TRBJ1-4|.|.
CASRQQATNEKLFF
TGTGCCAGCAGACAACAGGCAACTAATGAAAAACTGTTTTTT
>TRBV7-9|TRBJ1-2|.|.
CASSLESLWGYTF
TGTGCCAGCAGCTTAGAGAGCCTCTGGGGCTACACCTTC
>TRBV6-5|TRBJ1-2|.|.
CASSPGYGYTF
TGTGCCAGCAGCCCAGGCTATGGCTACACCTTC
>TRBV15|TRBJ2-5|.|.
CATSRTLEGDETQYF
TGTGCCACCAGCAGGACCCTAGAAGGCGATGAGACCCAGTACTTC
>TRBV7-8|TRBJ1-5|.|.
CASSLAAGYSNQPQHF
TGTGCCAGCAGCTTAGCTGCGGGATATAGCAATCAGCCCCAGCATTTT
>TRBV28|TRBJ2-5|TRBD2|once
CASSLTSGRWEETQYF
TGTGCCAGCAGTTTGACTAGCGGGAGGTGGGAGGAGACCCAGTACTTC
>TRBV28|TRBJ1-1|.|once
CASSLAVAGTKAFF
TGTGCCAGCAGTTTGGCCGTGGCAGGTACCAAAGCTTTCTTT
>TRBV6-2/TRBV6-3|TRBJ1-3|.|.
CASSLSGGNTIYF
TGTGCCAGCAGTCTCAGCGGCGGAAACACCATATATTTT
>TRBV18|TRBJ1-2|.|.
CASSPGASNYGYTF
TGTGCCAGCTCACCGGGGGCTTCTAACTATGGCTACACCTTC
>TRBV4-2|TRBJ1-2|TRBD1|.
CASSQEGQVEANYGYTF
TGTGCCAGCAGCCAAGAGGGACAGGTAGAAGCTAACTATGGCTACACCTTC
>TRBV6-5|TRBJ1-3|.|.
CASRNGNAGNTIYF
TGTGCCAGCAGAAACGGCAATGCTGGAAACACCATATATTTT
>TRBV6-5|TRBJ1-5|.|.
CASSYNSRLNQPQHF
TGTGCCAGCAGTTACAATTCACGGCTCAATCAGCCCCAGCATTTT
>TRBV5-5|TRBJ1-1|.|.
CASSLPGDTEAFF
TGTGCCAGCAGCTTGCCGGGGGACACTGAAGCTTTCTTT